These 13 T cell receptor beta chains came from one sample sequenced in a study of cytomegalovirus exposure and HLA in healthy donors. The PCR employed 60 Vbeta primers together with 13 Jbeta primers. The data were produced by immunoSEQ multiplex PCR, yet TCRdb's version contains in-frame clones alone and is incomplete. The table lists some 90,000 clones, just under 80% of them singletons. The specimen was PBMCs. These receptors were collected from a woman aged 40 to 50 in good health and CMV-seronegative.

The chain employs TRBV5-1 and TRBJ2-1; D ambiguous. Trimming stripped 2 bases from V and 3 bases from J, with 6 bases between. The germline V gene has CDR1 SGHRS and CDR2 YFSETQ. The CDR3 length is 13 residues. The CDR3 protein is CASSFSYYNEQFF. The CDR3 DNA reads TGCGCCAGCAGCTTCTCGTACTACAATGAGCAGTTCTTC.

The chain employs TRBV10-1 and TRBJ2-7, with TRBD2 as a possible D gene (5 bases). Germline CDR1 is WNHNN and CDR2 is SYGVQD (reference sequence). The CDR3 runs to 16 residues. V dropped 6 bases and J dropped 3 bases, with 21 bases sitting between them. For the CDR3, the DNA is TGCGCCAGCAGCCCACCGGGAAGCTCCACACTCTACGAGCAGTACTTC. This encodes CASSPPGSSTLYEQYF.

The J gene is TRBJ2-2, the V gene TRBV27; D perhaps matches TRBD1 (6 bases). This CDR3 is built from 16 residues. CDR1 is MNHEY, CDR2 SMNVEV, per germline (reference sequence). V shed 3 bases and J shed 6 bases, with 17 bases lying between them. This chain's CDR3 is CASSLYSRGSAGELFF. CDR3 DNA sequence: TGTGCCAGCAGTTTGTATAGTAGGGGGTCCGCCGGGGAGCTGTTTTTT.

The CDR3 reads CASKWTGGSDTQYF. The CDR3 DNA is TGTGCCAGCAAGTGGACAGGGGGTTCAGATACGCAGTATTTT. The J gene is TRBJ2-3, the V gene TRBV2, with 10 bases that match TRBD1. From germline, CDR1 is SNHLY and CDR2 FYNNEI. With 7 bases clipped from V and 4 bases from J, the junction kept 5 bases outside the gene matches. This CDR3 is built from 14 residues.

This rearrangement joins TRBV7-2 to TRBJ1-2; D is undetermined. This CDR3 region has 14 residues. The V gene lost 9 bases and the J gene lost 2 bases, with 16 bases spanning the gap. From germline, CDR1 is SGHTA and CDR2 FQGNSA. DNA for the CDR3: TGTGCCAGTACCTACTCAGGCACCAACTATGGCTACACCTTC. Amino acid sequence: CASTYSGTNYGYTF.

This clone was detected a few times. The chain carries TRBV7-3 and TRBJ2-3; 10 bases line up with TRBD2. J was trimmed by 0 bases and V by 5 bases; bases with no gene match: 14. Germline CDR1 is SGHTA and CDR2 is FQGTGA. This CDR3 has 19 residues. Here the CDR3 reads CASSLPGLATPPSTDTQYF. For the CDR3, the DNA is TGTGCCAGCAGCCTCCCGGGACTAGCGACGCCCCCTAGCACAGATACGCAGTATTTT.

J is TRBJ2-7 and V is TRBV11-3, with TRBD1 matching over 8 bases. This CDR3 has 13 amino acids. The junction had 5 bases not matched to a gene; V was cut back by 8 bases and J by 2 bases. The germline CDR1 and CDR2 sequences are SGHNT and YENEEA. The CDR3: CASLRDRPYEQYF. CDR3 nucleotide sequence: TGTGCCAGCCTCCGGGACAGGCCCTACGAGCAGTACTTC.

The chain joins TRBV19 to TRBJ1-5; tentatively, D is TRBD1 (6 bases). With 3 bases removed from V and 7 bases from J, the gap between germline ends came to 10 bases. This CDR3 comprises 13 residues. CDR1 is LNHDA and CDR2 is SQIVND in the germline V gene (reference sequence). For the CDR3, the DNA is TGTGCCAGTAGTATCTACAGGGTCCAGCCCCAGCATTTT. It encodes CASSIYRVQPQHF.

The chain joins TRBV13 to TRBJ2-7, with a tentative D call TRBD2 (5 bases). The CDR3 length is 14 residues. The V gene lost 2 bases and the J gene lost 3 bases, with 11 bases spanning the gap. Germline V gene data show CDR1 as PRHDT and CDR2 as FYEKMQ (reference sequence). CDR3: CASSLPSRDYEQYF. Written as DNA, the CDR3 is TGTGCCAGCAGCTTACCCTCACGGGACTACGAGCAGTACTTC.

The chain recombines TRBV19 with TRBJ1-5; D possibly corresponds to TRBD1 (6 bases). Germline assignment: CDR1 LNHDA and CDR2 SQIVND (reference sequence). V was clipped by 6 bases and J by 1 base, with 13 bases between them. This CDR3 is built from 15 residues. DNA of the CDR3: TGTGCCAGTAGCGGACTAGACAGGAGCAATCAGCCCCAGCATTTT. This translates into CASSGLDRSNQPQHF.

V is TRBV1 and J is TRBJ2-1; the tabulated D call, TRBD1, remains unverified against the DNA. TRBV1 is recorded as a pseudogene. The CDR3 is made up of 11 amino acids. This chain's CDR3 is CTSSLRWEQFF. The CDR3 coding sequence is TGCACCAGCAGCCTCAGATGGGAGCAGTTCTTC.

The chain employs TRBV28 and TRBJ1-1; 9 positions match TRBD1. The V and J ends lost 6 bases and 5 bases, in that order; junction bases with no gene match: 10. This CDR3 spans 15 amino acids. Germline values: CDR1 MDHEN, CDR2 SYDVKM. CDR3 coding DNA: TGTGCCAGCAGGGGGTACAGGGGGCGGAGTACTGAAGCTTTCTTT. Translated, it gives CASRGYRGRSTEAFF.

V is TRBV5-1 and J is TRBJ1-3; a weak D match, TRBD1 (6 bases). CDR1 and CDR2 (germline): SGHRS, YFSETQ. Trimming left V 4 bases short and J 0 bases short, with 14 bases between. This CDR3 region has 16 residues. The CDR3 DNA follows: TGCGCCAGCAGCATGGGACAAAAGAGCTCTGGAAACACCATATATTTT. This encodes CASSMGQKSSGNTIYF.